This TCR beta chain emerged from a study of blood T cell repertoires in COVID-19. Some clones are missing from TCRdb's copy, which holds only in-frame ones; the method was immunoSEQ multiplex PCR. The sample gives about 480,000 clones, more than 75% of which show up once; 1.5% to 2% is in the top ten. Germline CDR1 SGHVS, CDR2 FQNEAQ. V was pared by 5 bases and J by 8 bases, with 14 bases of the junction left unmatched. This CDR3 is 15 amino acids long. Grouping used clinical history reported by participants in a survey and questionnaire. Donors in Cohort 3 who had recovered were those with two negative PCRs, healthcare professional clearance, or resolution of their symptoms.

This rearrangement joins TRBV7-8 to TRBJ1-1; 7 bases are shared with TRBD1. The sample consisted of PBMCs or T cells enriched from blood (not recorded which). This sequence was found in a middle-aged woman who had recovered from COVID-19. The chain's CDR3 is CASSQPDRAGGEAFF. In nucleotides, the CDR3 is TGTGCCAGCAGCCAACCCGACAGGGCCGGCGGGGAAGCTTTCTTT.